These 18 T cell receptor beta chains were sequenced from one sample in a study of blood T cell repertoires in COVID-19. Repertoires were generated with immunoSEQ multiplex PCR, while TCRdb's copy carries only in-frame clones and drops some. Among about 130,000 clones listed, around 88% were seen once. The material sequenced was peripheral blood. These receptors came from a man in his 60s with COVID-19, enrolled during active disease.

The chain carries TRBV20-1 and TRBJ2-7, with 9 bases lining up with TRBD1. Trimming cost V 5 bases and J 5 bases; bases outside gene matches: 1. The CDR3 extends over 11 amino acids. CDR1 is DFQATT and CDR2 is SNEGSKA in the germline V gene (reference sequence). The chain's CDR3 is CSAYRGHEQYF. The CDR3 DNA is TGCAGTGCTTACAGGGGGCACGAGCAGTACTTC.

This clone turned up a few times. This sequence joins TRBV19 and TRBJ1-1; TRBD1 agrees at 10 bases. Germline CDR1 and CDR2: LNHDA and SQIVND (reference sequence). The CDR3 has 16 amino acids. Trimming at V came to 4 bases and at J to 4 bases, leaving 9 bases not matched to a gene. CDR3 sequence reads: CASSTRQGAGSTEAFF. Here the CDR3 DNA reads TGTGCCAGTAGTACAAGACAGGGGGCTGGGAGCACTGAAGCTTTCTTT. Filled out from reference TRBV19 and TRBJ1-1, the complete variable domain reads DGGITQSPKYLFRKEGQNVTLSCEQNLNHDAMYWYRQDPGQGLRLIYYSQIVNDFQKGDIAEGYSVSREKKESFPLTVTSAQKNPTAFYLCASSTRQGAGSTEAFFGQGTRLTVV.

Here the CDR3 reads CASSERQGRLDSPLHF. The CDR3 DNA is TGTGCCAGCAGTGAAAGACAGGGGCGTCTGGATTCACCCCTCCACTTT. The chain carries TRBV6-1 and TRBJ1-6, with 8 bases lining up with TRBD1. This CDR3 is built from 16 residues. After removal of 2 bases from V and 8 bases from J, the junction contained 8 bases not matched to a gene. Germline V gene lookup returns CDR1 MNHNS and CDR2 SASEGT.

V and J are TRBV4-3 and TRBJ1-4, with D possibly being TRBD1 (5 bases). Germline values: CDR1 LGHNA, CDR2 YSLEER. This CDR3 region has 17 residues. V was trimmed by 3 bases and J by 7 bases, leaving 21 bases between them. Written as DNA, the CDR3 is TGCGCCAGCAGCCAGGGCAGTGGGGCGGGAACAGGTGAAAAACTGTTTTTT. As protein: CASSQGSGAGTGEKLFF.

This sequence joins TRBV3-1 (or the pseudogene TRBV3-2) and TRBJ2-7; D possibly corresponds to TRBD2 (6 bases). CDR1 and CDR2 (germline): LGHDT, YNNKEL (reference sequence). With 4 bases removed from V and 7 bases from J, the gap between germline ends came to 20 bases. The CDR3 totals 15 residues. The CDR3 here is CASSLASLGGWEQYF. The CDR3 DNA reads TGTGCCAGCAGCCTAGCGTCTTTGGGGGGTTGGGAGCAGTACTTC.

The V and J genes are TRBV27 and TRBJ1-2, with TRBD1 as a possible D gene (5 bases). Germline V gene data show CDR1 as MNHEY and CDR2 as SMNVEV (reference sequence). The CDR3 consists of 13 residues. Trimming removed 2 bases at V and 3 bases at J, with 7 bases between. In DNA form, the CDR3 reads TGTGCCAGCAGTTTAGGCAGGGACTATGGCTACACCTTC. Protein product: CASSLGRDYGYTF.

V gene TRBV2 combines with J gene TRBJ2-7, with TRBD2 matching over 9 bases. CDR1 and CDR2 (germline): SNHLY, FYNNEI. Trimming at V came to 6 bases and at J to 7 bases, leaving 7 bases not matched to a gene. This CDR3 comprises 13 residues. CDR3 sequence: CASREKAGGEQYF. As DNA, the CDR3 is TGTGCCAGCAGAGAAAAAGCGGGGGGAGAGCAGTACTTC.

DNA of the CDR3: TGTGCCAGCAGCCTAGGGGTTCAGCCCCAGCATTTT. It is translated as CASSLGVQPQHF. This chain joins TRBV12-3 or TRBV12-4 and TRBJ1-5; the D gene is possibly TRBD1 (5 bases). Trimming cost V 6 bases and J 6 bases, with 9 bases left between them. The CDR3 runs to 12 residues.

Here the CDR3 DNA reads TGTGCCACCCGGGAGCTTTATAACTATGGCTACACCTTC. This codes for CATRELYNYGYTF. The chain has TRBV27 and TRBJ1-2; D ambiguous. The ends were cut back, 10 bases at V and 1 base at J, with 13 bases in the middle. This CDR3 is built from 13 residues. Germline CDR1 reads MNHEY; CDR2 reads SMNVEV (reference sequence).

V and J are TRBV6-5 and TRBJ1-4; TRBD1 agrees at 7 bases. V trimming: 6 bases; J trimming: 6 bases; junction bases outside the gene matches: 4. The germline CDR1 and CDR2 sequences are MNHEY and SVGAGI. The CDR3 is made up of 13 amino acids. As DNA, the CDR3 is TGTGCCAGCAGACGACAGGGTGATGAAAAACTGTTTTTT. This gives the protein CASRRQGDEKLFF.

The chain uses TRBV5-1 and TRBJ1-6, with D maybe TRBD1 (6 bases). Trimming cost V 7 bases and J 7 bases, with 12 bases left between them. CDR3 size: 13 residues. The V gene's germline CDR1 is SGHRS and CDR2 YFSETQ. The CDR3 is CASHRDINSPLHF. CDR3 sequence (DNA): TGCGCCAGCCACCGGGACATCAATTCACCCCTCCACTTT.

This sequence joins TRBV9 and TRBJ1-1; D ambiguous. The germline V gene has CDR1 SGDLS and CDR2 YYNGEE. The CDR3 covers 14 residues. V was clipped by 0 bases and J by 3 bases, with 9 bases between them. In DNA, the CDR3 is TGTGCCAGCAGCGTAGCGGAGTCGGACACTGAAGCTTTCTTT. The encoded protein is CASSVAESDTEAFF.

This clone was seen only once. The V call is TRBV5-8, the J call TRBJ2-5; 11 nucleotides line up with TRBD2. Germline assignment: CDR1 SGHTS and CDR2 YDEGEE. The V gene end was trimmed by 4 bases and the J gene end by 2 bases; junction bases not matched to a gene: 13. This CDR3 has 18 amino acids. As DNA, the CDR3 is TGTGCCAGCAGCAGGGCCCGAGGATTAGCGGGGGGGCAAGAGACCCAGTACTTC. Translating gives CASSRARGLAGGQETQYF.

The V and J genes are TRBV28 and TRBJ1-1, with D maybe TRBD1 (5 bases). V was pared by 7 bases and J by 5 bases, with 17 bases between. This CDR3 region has 14 residues. The germline gives CDR1 MDHEN, CDR2 SYDVKM. CDR3 in amino acids: CASTGAGRRTEAFF. In nucleotides, the CDR3 is TGTGCCAGCACGGGTGCGGGGCGACGGACTGAAGCTTTCTTT. The whole variable domain, filled in from reference TRBV28 and TRBJ1-1, reads DVKVTQSSRYLVKRTGEKVFLECVQDMDHENMFWYRQDPGLGLRLIYFSYDVKMKEKGDIPEGYSVSREKKERFSLILESASTNQTSMYLCASTGAGRRTEAFFGQGTRLTVV.

The CDR3 loop reads CASRVTVNSEKLFF. The DNA for the CDR3 is TGTGCCAGCAGGGTGACAGTCAACTCCGAAAAACTGTTTTTT. The chain is built from TRBV27 and TRBJ1-4; D might be TRBD1 (5 bases). The V end lost 6 bases, the J end lost 8 bases, and 16 bases lay between the germline ends. The CDR3 consists of 14 residues. In germline, CDR1 is MNHEY, CDR2 SMNVEV (reference sequence).

The chain couples TRBV5-6 to TRBJ1-3; D is uncertain. There are 13 residues in the CDR3. Germline lookup yields CDR1 SGHDT and CDR2 YYEEEE. The V end was cut by 0 bases, the J end by 8 bases, with 9 bases between. This CDR3 is CASSLGVGDTIYF. DNA of the CDR3: TGTGCCAGCAGCTTGGGAGTCGGGGACACCATATATTTT.

CDR3 in DNA: TGTGCCAGCAGTCCTCGTACTGAAGCTTTCTTT. Translated: CASSPRTEAFF. V usage is TRBV28 and J usage is TRBJ1-1; D is undetermined. The V end lost 5 bases, the J end lost 5 bases, and 6 bases lay between the germline ends. CDR3 size: 11 residues. Germline CDR1 MDHEN, CDR2 SYDVKM.

This chain uses TRBV5-4 with TRBJ1-5; TRBD1 matches 7 bases. The J segment lost 0 bases and the V segment lost 4 bases, leaving 7 bases of the junction unmatched. The CDR3 contains 16 residues. The V gene's germline CDR1 is SGHNT and CDR2 YYREEE (reference sequence). The CDR3 DNA sequence: TGTGCCAGCAGCGTCGGGACAGCCGGTAGCAATCAGCCCCAGCATTTT. It yields the protein CASSVGTAGSNQPQHF.